A selection of T cell receptor beta chains follows, all from one sample in a study of T-cell reconstitution after alpha-beta-depleted transplantation in children. From the PCR reads, TCRdb called clonotypes with MiXCR, one entry per CDR3 protein. The sample has fewer than 150,000 distinct CDR3 sequences; 8% to 10% are singletons. The sequencing used PBMCs, mostly from graft donor cells, collected 180 days after TCRalphabeta/CD19-depleted stem cell transplant. These receptors were taken from a girl less than two years old who had a stem cell transplant for combined immunodeficiency, so the T cells may come from the graft donor. Both conserved end residues are trimmed from each CDR3. The order of the fields is J gene, V gene, CDR3 protein.

>TRBJ1-2|TRBV6-1
ASSEGRGGGYGYT
>TRBJ2-5|TRBV5-6
ASSPGLAFQETQY
>TRBJ2-3|TRBV5-1
ASSRRTESFTDTQY
>TRBJ1-2|TRBV12-3/TRBV12-4
ASSFDRRVYGYT
>TRBJ1-1|TRBV4-2
ASSQGGRGEAF
>TRBJ1-5|TRBV12-3/TRBV12-4
ASSWAENQPQH
>TRBJ2-1|TRBV19
PGPHSRYNEQF
>TRBJ1-1|TRBV5-5
ASSLLNRGHTEAF
>TRBJ2-7|TRBV6-2/TRBV6-3
ASRTSGGLYEQY
>TRBJ1-5|TRBV6-2/TRBV6-3
ASSPDPVNQPQH
>TRBJ2-3|TRBV19
ASQSGLGLTDTQY
>TRBJ2-1|TRBV5-6
ASSQGTAYYNEQF
>TRBJ2-5|TRBV7-8
ASSYWETQY
>TRBJ2-5|TRBV5-1
ASSITGAGGQETQY
>TRBJ2-5|TRBV5-1
ASSLLRDKGETQY
>TRBJ2-2|TRBV12-3/TRBV12-4
ASSTGLANTGELF
>TRBJ2-7|TRBV24-1
ATSERGPSYEQY
>TRBJ2-5|TRBV29-1
SVSGGGGQETQY
>TRBJ2-7|TRBV10-3
AISEWGQGASYEQY
>TRBJ2-3|TRBV7-2
ASSLALGRGPLYTDTQY
>TRBJ2-1|TRBV20-1
SARQPPNYNEQF
>TRBJ2-3|TRBV20-1
SASRGAGWRYTDTQY
>TRBJ2-7|TRBV5-1
ASSSRIGDRPYEQY
>TRBJ1-5|TRBV10-3
AIREAGVPNQPQH
>TRBJ2-5|TRBV3-1
ASSQGWQGGTQY
>TRBJ2-7|TRBV5-6
ASSQPGQKYEQY
>TRBJ1-5|TRBV10-3
AISDNRAQPQH
>TRBJ2-1|TRBV20-1
SAKGPSYNEQF
>TRBJ1-1|TRBV15
ATSREGGDYRDGYR
>TRBJ2-1|TRBV9
ASSVGSSGTYNEQF
>TRBJ2-1|TRBV5-1
ASSLGGPASLAVNEQF
>TRBJ2-1|TRBV20-1
SARTWTGGLYNEQF
>TRBJ2-1|TRBV7-6
ASSLGDGPYNEQF
>TRBJ2-3|TRBV20-1
SGTQGSFSTDTQY
>TRBJ2-7|TRBV27
ASSLSQASYEQY
>TRBJ1-2|TRBV20-1
SASGKGYGYT
>TRBJ1-1|TRBV7-3
ASSPVLGGEAF
>TRBJ1-5|TRBV7-2
ASSLVGYNNQPQH
>TRBJ2-7|TRBV11-2
ASVLAGATEQY
>TRBJ2-7|TRBV12-3/TRBV12-4
ASSPLARTGGTLGEQY
>TRBJ1-5|TRBV2
ASSEWTGGNQPQH